These T cell receptor delta chains were read from a single sample in a study of Vδ1+ human thymocytes. TCRdb reprocessed the multiplex PCR reads through CATT. The sample holds tens of thousands of delta-chain clones, roughly 15% seen once. The specimen sequenced was Vdelta1+ gamma-delta thymocytes from the thymus. These receptors all come from a boy younger than two who had congenital heart surgery. Both conserved end residues are part of each CDR3. A D gene is named only where the DNA matches it firmly. Clone size is stated in some rows and not others, as once, few, many or a class when expanded.

j_call v_call clone_size d_call cdr3_aa cdr3_nt
TRDJ1 TRDV2 NA TRDD3 CASPSGGPHRDKLIF TGTGCCTCCCCCTCTGGGGGTCCGCATCGCGATAAACTCATCTTT
TRDJ1 TRDV1 NA NA CALGENKWGLTTDKLIF TGTGCTCTTGGGGAAAATAAATGGGGGCTAACCACCGATAAACTCATCTTT
TRDJ1 TRDV1 NA NA CALGEVLSAAVGYTDKLIF TGTGCTCTTGGGGAAGTTCTATCGGCCGCTGTGGGGTACACCGATAAACTCATCTTT
TRDJ1 TRDV1 NA TRDD3 CALGDRRVLGDTKDKLIF TGTGCTCTTGGGGACCGGAGGGTACTGGGGGATACTAAAGATAAACTCATCTTT
TRDJ1 TRDV1 few TRDD3 CALGAYYELRGMYTDKLIF TGTGCTCTTGGGGCTTACTACGAGCTTCGGGGGATGTACACCGATAAACTCATCTTT
TRDJ1 TRDV2 NA TRDD3 CACEVFPVLGQAGKLIF TGTGCCTGTGAAGTCTTCCCTGTACTGGGGCAGGCCGGTAAACTCATCTTT
TRDJ1 TRDV1 NA NA CALGELALRLGYTDKLIF TGTGCTCTTGGGGAACTAGCTCTGCGTTTGGGGTACACCGATAAACTCATCTTT
TRDJ1 TRDV1 NA NA CALGEPLVSRTKYTDKLIF TGTGCTCTTGGGGAACCCCTAGTGAGCCGTACAAAGTACACCGATAAACTCATCTTT
TRDJ1 TRDV3 few TRDD3 CAFRGDKRGTDKLIF TGTGCCTTTAGGGGGGATAAGAGAGGAACCGATAAACTCATCTTT
TRDJ1 TRDV2 few TRDD3 CACDTEGYWGYTDKLIF TGTGCCTGTGACACCGAGGGTTACTGGGGGTACACCGATAAACTCATCTTT
TRDJ1 TRDV1 NA TRDD3 CALGEERLPETYWGSDKLIF TGTGCTCTTGGGGAAGAACGGCTTCCAGAAACGTACTGGGGGTCCGATAAACTCATCTTT
TRDJ1 TRDV1 NA TRDD3 CALGAWGIGQYTDKLIF TGTGCTCTTGGGGCATGGGGGATAGGCCAGTACACCGATAAACTCATCTTT
TRDJ1 TRDV1 few TRDD3 CALGELYSPRGLGDVPYTDKLIF TGTGCTCTTGGGGAACTATACTCCCCTCGAGGACTGGGGGACGTTCCGTACACCGATAAACTCATCTTT
TRDJ1 TRDV1 few NA CALGDPLPPYYTDKLIF TGTGCTCTTGGGGACCCACTTCCTCCTTATTACACCGATAAACTCATCTTT
TRDJ1 TRDV1 NA TRDD3 CALGEQRRDTFWGLLADKLIF TGTGCTCTTGGGGAACAGCGTAGAGATACCTTCTGGGGGCTACTCGCCGATAAACTCATCTTT
TRDJ1 TRDV1 NA NA CALGERLRHLIAGVTDKLIF TGTGCTCTTGGGGAACGGTTACGACATTTGATCGCGGGGGTTACCGATAAACTCATCTTT
TRDJ1 TRDV1 few TRDD3 CALGGPLFLSNILGDREWYTDKLIF TGTGCTCTTGGGGGGCCTTTATTCCTATCCAATATACTGGGGGATAGAGAATGGTACACCGATAAACTCATCTTT
TRDJ1 TRDV1 few TRDD3 CALGDYLRLGDTSDKLIF TGTGCTCTTGGGGATTATCTACGACTGGGGGATACTTCCGATAAACTCATCTTT
TRDJ1 TRDV2 NA TRDD3 CACDTGLLGDTDTDKLIF TGTGCCTGTGACACGGGCCTACTGGGGGATACCGACACCGATAAACTCATCTTT
TRDJ1 TRDV1 few TRDD3 CALAPNWGRRGSYTDKLIF TGTGCTCTTGCCCCGAACTGGGGGAGGAGGGGAAGTTACACCGATAAACTCATCTTT
TRDJ1 TRDV2 few TRDD3 CACDPLRDGDTRFNTDKLIF TGTGCCTGTGACCCCCTCCGCGATGGGGATACGCGGTTTAACACCGATAAACTCATCTTT
TRDJ1 TRDV1 NA NA CALGESKYAFDLNDKLIF TGTGCTCTTGGGGAATCAAAGTACGCATTCGATTTAAACGATAAACTCATCTTT
TRDJ1 TRDV2 few TRDD3 CACDIHLRLLGDTDKLIF TGTGCCTGTGACATTCACCTTCGTCTACTGGGGGACACCGATAAACTCATCTTT
TRDJ1 TRDV1 NA TRDD3 CALGEPPYWGIRYTDKLIF TGTGCTCTTGGGGAACCTCCGTACTGGGGGATACGGTACACCGATAAACTCATCTTT
TRDJ1 TRDV1 few NA CALGELEKIPSGYGKLTF TGTGCTCTTGGGGAACTTGAGAAGATCCCATCGGGGTACGGTAAACTCACCTTT
TRDJ1 TRDV1 few NA CALGELTLDTDKLIF TGTGCTCTTGGGGAACTGACTTTGGACACCGATAAACTCATCTTT
TRDJ1 TRDV1 NA NA CALGELQGNGRGDKLIF TGTGCTCTTGGGGAACTGCAGGGGAATGGGCGTGGCGATAAACTCATCTTT
TRDJ1 TRDV1 few TRDD3 CALGEGYPHWGIPDKLIF TGTGCTCTTGGGGAGGGATATCCTCACTGGGGGATACCCGATAAACTCATCTTT